Described below is a single T cell receptor (beta chain) sequence and its context. The data are from a study of blood T cell repertoires in COVID-19. CDR3 size: 16 residues. Trimming pared 1 base from V and 0 bases from J, leaving 10 bases between. Germline V gene data show CDR1 as LGHDT and CDR2 as YNNKEL (reference sequence). Measured with immunoSEQ multiplex PCR; TCRdb has only the in-frame clones, and not every one. This table has a few hundred thousand clones, about nine tenths appearing once. This clonotype originated in a man under 40 who had recovered from COVID-19. Material for sequencing was PBMCs or T cells enriched from blood (not recorded which). The gene calls are TRBV3-1 (or the pseudogene TRBV3-2) and TRBJ1-5, with D unclear. The CDR3 sequence: CASSQGSDNSNQPQHF. CDR3 nucleotide sequence: TGTGCCAGCAGCCAAGGGTCAGACAATAGCAATCAGCCCCAGCATTTT.